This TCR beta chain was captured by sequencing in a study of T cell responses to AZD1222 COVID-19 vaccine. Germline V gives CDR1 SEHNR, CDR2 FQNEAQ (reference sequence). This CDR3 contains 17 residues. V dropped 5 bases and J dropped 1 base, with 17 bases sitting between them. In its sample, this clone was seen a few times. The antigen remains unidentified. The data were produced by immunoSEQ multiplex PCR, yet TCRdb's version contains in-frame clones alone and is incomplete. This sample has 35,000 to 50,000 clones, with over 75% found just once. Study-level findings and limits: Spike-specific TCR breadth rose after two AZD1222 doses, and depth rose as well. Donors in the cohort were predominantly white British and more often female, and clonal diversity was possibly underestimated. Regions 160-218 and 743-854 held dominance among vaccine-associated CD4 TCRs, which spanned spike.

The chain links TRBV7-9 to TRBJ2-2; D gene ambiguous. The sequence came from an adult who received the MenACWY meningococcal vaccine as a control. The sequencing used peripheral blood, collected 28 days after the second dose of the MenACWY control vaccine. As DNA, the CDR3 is TGTGCCAGCAGCCGACAAACCGGGCAGATGAACACCGGGGAGCTGTTTTTT. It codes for CASSRQTGQMNTGELFF.